These 19 T cell receptor beta chains were all obtained from the same sample, sequenced in a study of blood T cell repertoires in COVID-19. Assay: immunoSEQ multiplex PCR; the TCRdb copy retains only in-frame clones and omits some. The sample comprises about 110,000 clones, 72% of which are singletons, and about 7.1% rests with the top ten. Sample: peripheral blood. Every receptor here comes from a woman aged 60 to 75 with acute or convalescent COVID-19.

The rearrangement joins TRBV7-9 to TRBJ1-2; 9 bases map to TRBD1. The CDR3 loop spans 13 amino acids. V lost 3 bases and J lost 7; bases outside the gene matches: 3. Germline values: CDR1 SEHNR, CDR2 FQNEAQ (reference sequence). The CDR3, as DNA: TGTGCCAGCAGCTTGTTACAGGGGGCTGGCTACACCTTC. Translation: CASSLLQGAGYTF.

The chain has TRBV5-1 and TRBJ1-2; possibly TRBD1 for D (6 bases). There are 13 residues in the CDR3. Germline lookup yields CDR1 SGHRS and CDR2 YFSETQ. Trimming removed 9 bases at V and 8 bases at J, with 20 bases between. DNA of the CDR3: TGCGCCACCCTAAGCTCCCAGGGGACCGGCTACACCTTC. Translating it yields CATLSSQGTGYTF.

This chain joins TRBV19 and TRBJ2-2; 9 bases are a match to TRBD1. This CDR3 region has 17 residues. Looked up from germline, CDR1 is LNHDA and CDR2 is SQIVND (reference sequence). Unmatched junction bases numbered 5, after V lost 3 bases and J lost 0 bases. DNA for the CDR3: TGTGCCAGTAGTATTGAACAGGGGGCCTCGAACACCGGGGAGCTGTTTTTT. Protein product: CASSIEQGASNTGELFF.

This clone was seen a handful of times. The chain couples TRBV2 to TRBJ1-2, with D unresolved. In germline, CDR1 is SNHLY, CDR2 FYNNEI. The CDR3 loop spans 11 amino acids. V lost 7 bases, J lost 8 bases, and 11 bases lay in between. CDR3 in amino acids: CASNSFYGYTF. The CDR3 bases are TGTGCCAGCAATAGCTTTTACGGCTACACCTTC.

The J gene is TRBJ1-2, the V gene TRBV5-1, with 7 bases matching TRBD1. The CDR3 has 13 residues. Per germline, CDR1 SGHRS and CDR2 YFSETQ. With V trimmed by 4 bases and J by 4 bases, 4 bases remained unmatched. CDR3 nucleotides: TGCGCCAGCAGCCCCCGGACAGGCTATGGCTACACCTTC. Translating it yields CASSPRTGYGYTF.

This chain connects TRBV6-5 to TRBJ1-6, with TRBD1 as a possible D gene (5 bases). Looked up from germline, CDR1 is MNHEY and CDR2 is SVGAGI. V was trimmed by 6 bases and J by 9 bases, leaving 18 bases between them. This CDR3 contains 15 residues. The CDR3 region has the DNA TGTGCCAGCAGACCTCCTGGAGGGGAGGGTTCACCCCTCCACTTT. Residues: CASRPPGGEGSPLHF.

V is TRBV7-6 and J is TRBJ2-1; 13 positions agree with TRBD2. CDR1 and CDR2 (germline): SGHVS, FNYEAQ. The CDR3 totals 16 residues. V dropped 2 bases and J dropped 5; count of bases not matched to a gene: 3. The CDR3 protein is CASSLPGTSGDNEQFF. CDR3 DNA sequence: TGTGCCAGCAGCTTACCCGGGACTAGCGGGGACAATGAGCAGTTCTTC.

This clone was found a few times. This rearrangement joins TRBV5-1 to TRBJ1-1; unclear D gene. V gave up 1 base and J gave up 5 bases, with 6 bases separating them. The CDR3 runs to 12 residues. CDR1 SGHRS and CDR2 YFSETQ come from the germline V gene. The CDR3 loop is CASSLTGTEAFF. CDR3 nucleotide sequence: TGCGCCAGCAGCTTGACGGGAACTGAAGCTTTCTTT.

The chain employs TRBV2 and TRBJ1-5; a weak D match, TRBD1 (5 bases). Germline-derived CDR1 and CDR2 are SNHLY and FYNNEI. CDR3 length: 14 residues. Trimming left V 3 bases short and J 4 bases short, with 10 bases between. The CDR3 here is CASSDRGRNQPQHF. Written as DNA, the CDR3 is TGTGCCAGCAGTGACCGGGGGAGAAATCAGCCCCAGCATTTT.

The rearrangement uses TRBV6-6 and TRBJ1-1, with D possibly TRBD1 on 5 matching bases. Trimming took 5 bases from V and 4 from J, leaving 14 bases between them. CDR1 and CDR2 (germline): MNHNY, SVGAGI (reference sequence). This CDR3 has 14 residues. The CDR3 nucleotides read TGTGCCAGCAGTAAAAACTCTGGGGCCACTGAAGCTTTCTTT. It translates to CASSKNSGATEAFF.

The rearrangement links TRBV19 to TRBJ2-2, with TRBD1 identical over 7 bases. CDR1 LNHDA and CDR2 SQIVND come from the germline V gene (reference sequence). The length of the CDR3 is 15 residues. The V gene end was trimmed by 3 bases and the J gene end by 4 bases; junction bases not matched to a gene: 5. CDR3 bases: TGTGCCAGTAGTATTTGGGGACAGAGCACCGGGGAGCTGTTTTTT. Translation: CASSIWGQSTGELFF.

The chain carries TRBV12-3 or TRBV12-4 and TRBJ1-1, with unresolved D. This CDR3 has 12 amino acids. V was trimmed by 6 bases and J by 11 bases, leaving 16 bases between them. CDR3 sequence reads: CASRAEGARAFF. CDR3 DNA: TGTGCCAGCAGGGCCGAGGGCGCGAGGGCTTTCTTT.

This clone was observed a single time. The rearrangement uses TRBV5-5 and TRBJ2-1; 9 bases are a match to TRBD1. CDR1 is SGHKS and CDR2 is YYEKEE in the germline V gene (reference sequence). The CDR3 totals 15 residues. V was pared by 2 bases and J by 3 bases, with 3 bases of the junction left unmatched. CDR3 amino acids: CASSLETGGYNEQFF. The CDR3, as DNA: TGTGCCAGCAGCTTAGAGACAGGGGGCTACAATGAGCAGTTCTTC.

V and J are TRBV5-5 and TRBJ2-7; TRBD2 might be the D (5 bases). V was shortened by 1 base and J by 4 bases, with 15 bases between the two germline ends. This CDR3 is 15 amino acids long. Germline assignment: CDR1 SGHKS and CDR2 YYEKEE (reference sequence). CDR3 sequence reads: CASSLSGRSAYEQYF. The CDR3 region has the DNA TGTGCCAGCAGCTTGAGCGGCAGGTCGGCGTACGAGCAGTACTTC.

The DNA for the CDR3 is TGTGCCAGCACCATGGGGGGGGCTTTATTAGCTAATGAAAAACTGTTTTTT. Translating it yields CASTMGGALLANEKLFF. The chain is built from TRBV28 and TRBJ1-4, with D possibly matching TRBD1 (6 bases). Trimming removed 7 bases from V and 3 bases from J, with 21 bases in between. The CDR3 covers 17 residues. Germline V lookup: CDR1 MDHEN, CDR2 SYDVKM.

The chain employs TRBV7-2 and TRBJ1-1, with D possibly being TRBD1 (6 bases). The length of the CDR3 is 16 residues. Germline CDR1 is SGHTA and CDR2 is FQGNSA. Between the trimmed V and J ends, which lost 4 bases and 3 bases, there was a span of 18 bases. CDR3 protein: CASSSSGRGGHTEAFF. CDR3 coding DNA: TGTGCCAGCAGCTCCTCCGGGAGGGGGGGGCACACTGAAGCTTTCTTT.

The sample holds a few counts of this clone. The chain has TRBV5-5 and TRBJ2-7; TRBD1 matches at 11 bases. CDR1 SGHKS and CDR2 YYEKEE come from the germline V gene (reference sequence). The CDR3 totals 16 residues. The V segment lost 3 bases and the J segment 1 base; nucleotides outside the gene matches: 6. The CDR3 is CASSWTGGEGSYEQYF. The CDR3 bases are TGTGCCAGCAGCTGGACAGGGGGCGAGGGGTCCTACGAGCAGTACTTC.

This clone was found many times. The chain couples TRBV7-6 to TRBJ1-6, with TRBD1 matching over 8 bases. Germline assignment: CDR1 SGHVS and CDR2 FNYEAQ. The CDR3 contains 17 residues. V trimming: 0 bases; J trimming: 5 bases; junction bases outside the gene matches: 6. Here the CDR3 DNA reads TGTGCCAGCAGCTTAGCGATATACAGGGGGGATAATTCACCCCTCCACTTT. The encoded protein is CASSLAIYRGDNSPLHF.

The chain recombines TRBV5-1 with TRBJ1-3, with D possibly being TRBD1 (5 bases). Germline V gives CDR1 SGHRS, CDR2 YFSETQ. With 3 bases removed from V and 4 bases from J, the gap between germline ends came to 17 bases. CDR3 length: 16 residues. In DNA form, the CDR3 reads TGCGCCAGCAGCTCCCAGTCGGGGGTGAAGGGAAACACCATATATTTT. Its translation: CASSSQSGVKGNTIYF.